This T cell receptor (beta chain) is drawn from a study of shared clonotypes between healthy human individuals. Study-wide background: Three plates were used per donor for CD4 naive, three for CD4 memory, two for CD8 naive and one for CD8 memory.

The length of the CDR3 is 19 residues. With 0 bases removed from V and 8 bases from J, the gap between germline ends came to 25 bases. In germline, CDR1 is LNHNV, CDR2 YYDKDF (reference sequence). As defined, naive CD8 cells were CD45RO-negative and positively selected for CCR7, with terminally differentiated effector memory CD45RA+ cells excluded. An even split of each subset's genomic DNA across several immunoSEQ plates was performed. The assay was immunoSEQ multiplex PCR, and TCRdb's table has in-frame clones only and misses some. The sample consists of about 2 million clones, around 96% of them appearing once. Study results and limitations: Donor clonotype sharing was expected to depend on sequencing depth. The rarefaction results pointed to incomplete sorted-subset sequencing despite large depth.

Comment on this clone: Its antigen is currently unknown.

This TCR derives from a man between 18 and 29 years old in good health. The rearrangement joins TRBV15 to TRBJ1-4, with D unclear. The sequenced material came from naive CD8+ T cells sorted from blood. The CDR3 sequence: CATSRDRIIKAVVWEKLFF. CDR3 DNA sequence: TGTGCCACCAGCAGAGATCGTATTATTAAGGCCGTTGTGTGGGAAAAACTGTTTTTT.